The rows below give T cell receptor beta chains drawn from one sample of a study of T-cell reconstitution after alpha-beta-depleted transplantation in children. MiXCR, run by TCRdb on the PCR reads, gives a single entry per CDR3 protein. The table has around 960,000 distinct CDR3 sequences, under 30% seen once. The sample consisted of PBMCs, mostly from graft donor cells, taken 360 days after TCRalphabeta/CD19-depleted stem cell transplant. These TCRs come from a boy in the first two years of life who had a stem cell transplant for SCID, so the T cells may come from the graft donor. CDR3s include the opening cysteine and the closing phenylalanine or tryptophan. Each record gives: V gene, clone size, D gene, J gene, CDR3 protein, CDR3 DNA. The D gene is left open where the match is weak. Size values are once, few and many counts, or a class for expanded clones, and some rows have none.

>TRBV5-1|.|.|TRBJ2-7
CASRLGGYSYEQYF
TGCGCCAGCAGGCTGGGGGGATACTCCTACGAGCAGTACTTC
>TRBV29-1|.|TRBD1|TRBJ1-2
CSVRTGVGGYTF
TGCAGCGTTCGGACAGGGGTTGGCGGCTACACCTTC
>TRBV5-1|many|.|TRBJ2-3
CASSLGGLKTDTQYF
TGCGCCAGCAGCCTTGGGGGACTCAAAACAGATACGCAGTATTTT
>TRBV24-1|.|.|TRBJ2-1
CATSDLRQGEQFF
TGTGCCACCAGTGATTTAAGGCAGGGGGAGCAGTTCTTC
>TRBV20-1|few|TRBD1|TRBJ1-5
CSGLTGGNQPQHF
TGCAGTGGACTAACAGGGGGCAATCAGCCCCAGCATTTT
>TRBV18|.|TRBD2|TRBJ2-3
CASSRTSGYTDTQYF
TGTGCCAGCTCACGGACTAGCGGTTACACAGATACGCAGTATTTT
>TRBV6-5|few|.|TRBJ2-2
CASSYKFDTGELFF
TGTGCCAGCAGCTACAAATTCGACACCGGGGAGCTGTTTTTT
>TRBV9|few|.|TRBJ2-3
CASSENPVVTDTQYF
TGTGCCAGCAGCGAAAACCCGGTAGTCACAGATACGCAGTATTTT
>TRBV28|few|TRBD2|TRBJ2-7
CASSPRGTSSYEQYF
TGTGCCAGCAGCCCGCGGGGGACCAGCTCCTACGAGCAGTACTTC
>TRBV11-2|few|TRBD1|TRBJ2-6
CASSSRGTGRSGANVLTF
TGTGCCAGCAGCTCCCGAGGGACAGGTCGCTCTGGGGCCAACGTCCTGACTTTC
>TRBV5-1|once|TRBD1|TRBJ1-1
CASSEVTGHTEAFF
TGCGCCAGCAGCGAGGTGACAGGGCATACTGAAGCTTTCTTT
>TRBV6-1|.|.|TRBJ1-6
CASRGSVNSPLHF
TGTGCCAGCAGGGGGTCAGTAAATTCACCCCTCCACTTT
>TRBV4-2|few|.|TRBJ2-7
CASSQQHGALYEQYF
TGTGCCAGCAGCCAACAACACGGGGCCCTCTACGAGCAGTACTTC
>TRBV20-1|.|.|TRBJ2-1
CSANIGERIRKQFF
TGCAGTGCTAATATTGGCGAGAGGATTAGGAAGCAGTTCTTC
>TRBV6-1|once|.|TRBJ2-7
CASSEGRSEQYF
TGTGCCAGCAGTGAAGGTAGGAGCGAGCAGTACTTC
>TRBV5-1|.|.|TRBJ2-5
CASSLGPASEETQYF
TGCGCCAGCAGCTTGGGCCCGGCTAGCGAAGAGACCCAGTACTTC
>TRBV28|many|TRBD2|TRBJ2-5
CASSLPSGGEETQYF
TGTGCCAGCAGTTTGCCTAGCGGGGGGGAAGAGACCCAGTACTTC
>TRBV20-1|few|.|TRBJ2-5
CSARGPSGGQETQYF
TGCAGTGCTAGGGGCCCGAGCGGCGGCCAAGAGACCCAGTACTTC
>TRBV27|few|.|TRBJ2-1
CASSLFSPNEQFF
TGTGCCAGCAGTTTGTTCTCCCCCAATGAGCAGTTCTTC
>TRBV7-2|.|.|TRBJ2-7
CASTWGPTYEQYF
TGTGCCAGCACCTGGGGCCCAACCTACGAGCAGTACTTC
>TRBV21-1|few|.|TRBJ2-7
CANILRDRGYEQYF
TGTGCCAACATACTCCGGGACAGGGGCTACGAGCAGTACTTC
>TRBV4-1|.|TRBD1|TRBJ2-3
CASRVRTGGTDTQYF
TGCGCCAGCAGGGTCCGGACAGGGGGCACAGATACGCAGTATTTT
>TRBV19|.|.|TRBJ1-5
CASSLQDRQPQHF
TGTGCCAGTAGCCTACAGGACCGACAGCCCCAGCATTTT
>TRBV7-8|few|.|TRBJ2-2
CASSQRALNSGELFF
TGTGCCAGCAGCCAACGGGCCCTTAACTCCGGGGAGCTGTTTTTT
>TRBV20-1|.|.|TRBJ2-3
CSALQGPDTQYF
TGCAGTGCCCTACAGGGTCCAGATACGCAGTATTTT
>TRBV9|.|.|TRBJ2-1
CASSPRLSSYNEQFF
TGTGCCAGCAGCCCTCGATTAAGCTCCTACAATGAGCAGTTCTTC
>TRBV3-1|many|.|TRBJ2-3
CASSQDGGSTDTQYF
TGTGCCAGCAGCCAAGATGGGGGTAGCACAGATACGCAGTATTTT
>TRBV11-2|.|.|TRBJ2-1
CASSTAVGARRFDSYNEQFF
TGTGCCAGCAGTACCGCAGTAGGGGCTCGGCGGTTCGACTCCTACAATGAGCAGTTCTTC
>TRBV2|.|.|TRBJ2-4
CASSKEGIKYF
TGTGCCAGCAGTAAGGAGGGCATTAAGTACTTC
>TRBV12-3/TRBV12-4|.|.|TRBJ1-2
CASSFERFYGYTF
TGTGCCAGCAGTTTTGAGCGGTTTTATGGCTACACCTTC
>TRBV4-1|.|.|TRBJ1-1
CASSQPPRAALNTEAFF
TGCGCCAGCAGCCAACCTCCCCGGGCAGCTCTGAACACTGAAGCTTTCTTT